The TCR beta chain under discussion was sequenced for a study of blood T cells in healthy people across ages. This CDR3 contains 14 residues. Trimming left V 2 bases short and J 2 bases short, with 10 bases between. This clonotype has more than one count but fewer than ten. The use of a sample-barcoded 5' primer and a J-beta primer mix characterized a second PCR of roughly 6 to 11 cycles. TCRdb reprocessed the 5' RACE reads with MiXCR, giving one entry per CDR3 protein. The data show about 1,500,000 distinct CDR3 sequences, 28% seen once. V gene TRBV12-3 or TRBV12-4 combines with J gene TRBJ2-7, with TRBD1 as a possible D gene (6 bases). Sequenced material: blood. The sequence was obtained from a woman aged 30 to 39 in good health. The CDR3 loop reads CASSLWDKAYEQYF. In DNA form, the CDR3 reads TGTGCCAGCAGTTTATGGGACAAGGCCTACGAGCAGTACTTC.